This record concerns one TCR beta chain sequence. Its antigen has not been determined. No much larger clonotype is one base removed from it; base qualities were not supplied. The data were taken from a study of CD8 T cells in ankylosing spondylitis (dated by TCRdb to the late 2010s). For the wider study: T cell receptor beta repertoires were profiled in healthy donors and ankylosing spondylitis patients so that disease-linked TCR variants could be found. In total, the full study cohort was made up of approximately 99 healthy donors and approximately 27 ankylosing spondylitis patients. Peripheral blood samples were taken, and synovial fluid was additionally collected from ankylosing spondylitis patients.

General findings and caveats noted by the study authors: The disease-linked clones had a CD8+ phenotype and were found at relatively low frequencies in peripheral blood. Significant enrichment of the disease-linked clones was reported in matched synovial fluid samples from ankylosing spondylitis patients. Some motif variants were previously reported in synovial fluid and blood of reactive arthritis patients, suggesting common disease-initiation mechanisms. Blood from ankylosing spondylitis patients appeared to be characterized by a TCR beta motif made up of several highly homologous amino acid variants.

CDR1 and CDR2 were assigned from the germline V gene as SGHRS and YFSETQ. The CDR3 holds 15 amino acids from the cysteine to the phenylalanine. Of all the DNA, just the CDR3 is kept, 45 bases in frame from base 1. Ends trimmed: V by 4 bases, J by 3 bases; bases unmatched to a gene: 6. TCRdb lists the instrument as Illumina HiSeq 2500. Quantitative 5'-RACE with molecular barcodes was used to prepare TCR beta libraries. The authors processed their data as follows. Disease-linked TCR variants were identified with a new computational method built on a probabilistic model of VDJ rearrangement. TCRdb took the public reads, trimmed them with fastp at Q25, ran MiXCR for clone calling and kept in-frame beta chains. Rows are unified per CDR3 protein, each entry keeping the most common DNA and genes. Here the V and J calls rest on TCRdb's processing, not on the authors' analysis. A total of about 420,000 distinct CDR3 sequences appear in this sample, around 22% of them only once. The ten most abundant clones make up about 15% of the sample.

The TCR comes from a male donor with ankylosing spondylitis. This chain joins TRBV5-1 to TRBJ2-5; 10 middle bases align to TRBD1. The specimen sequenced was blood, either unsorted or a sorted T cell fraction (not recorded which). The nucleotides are TGCGCCAGCAGCCTGGCCGGGACAGGGGAAGAGACCCAGTACTTC. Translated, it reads CASSLAGTGEETQYF.